These 11 T cell receptor beta chains originate from one sample sequenced in a study of cytomegalovirus exposure and HLA in healthy donors. The PCR contained 60 Vbeta and 13 Jbeta primers. The protocol was immunoSEQ multiplex PCR, while the TCRdb copy is restricted to in-frame clones and leaves out a portion. The sample lists some 110,000 clones, 55% to 65% seen once, with more than 8% in the top ten. Sample: PBMCs. These receptors all stem from a woman in her 40s in good health and CMV-seropositive.

This clone was observed a few times. The chain recombines TRBV21-1 with TRBJ1-5; the D call TRBD1 from the table was never checked on the DNA. TRBV21-1 is a pseudogene locus. The CDR3 is made up of 17 amino acids. CDR3 residues: CASSKASRFRVNQPQHF. The CDR3 DNA follows: TGTGCCAGCAGCAAAGCATCGAGGTTCAGGGTGAATCAGCCCCAGCATTTT.

This clone occurred once. The chain carries TRBV12-5 and TRBJ1-1; tentative D call: TRBD1 (6 bases). CDR3 length: 15 residues. Germline CDR1 and CDR2: LGHNT and FRNRAP. The V gene lost 7 bases and the J gene lost 1 base, with 16 bases spanning the gap. The DNA for the CDR3 is TGTGCTAGTGCCCACCGAGGACAGAGGAACACTGAAGCTTTCTTT. This gives the protein CASAHRGQRNTEAFF.

This clone was seen only a few times. Other DNA sequences in this specimen translate into the identical CDR3. The chain employs TRBV5-4 and TRBJ2-7, with 9 bases lining up with TRBD1. Germline V CDR1 and CDR2: SGHNT, YYREEE (reference sequence). The trim removed 4 bases at V and 3 bases at J, leaving 8 bases unmatched. The CDR3 is made up of 15 amino acids. This chain's CDR3 is CASSQDRGGIYEQYF. CDR3 DNA sequence: TGTGCCAGCAGCCAGGACAGGGGAGGCATCTACGAGCAGTACTTC.

This chain joins TRBV9 and TRBJ1-1; D is undetermined. CDR1 is SGDLS and CDR2 is YYNGEE in the germline V gene. The CDR3 is 15 residues long. The V end lost 0 bases, the J end lost 3 bases, and 12 bases lay between the germline ends. The DNA of the CDR3 is TGTGCCAGCAGCGTAGAGGATGGAGGTCACACTGAAGCTTTCTTT. Translation gives CASSVEDGGHTEAFF.

This clone was observed once. V usage is TRBV2 and J usage is TRBJ2-5; 7 bases fit TRBD1. Matching the DNA end better, TRBJ2-7 makes the J call doubtful. Germline values: CDR1 SNHLY, CDR2 FYNNEI. The CDR3 totals 14 residues. CDR3 protein: CASSEGTGVYEQYF. In DNA, the CDR3 is TGTGCCAGCAGTGAAGGGACAGGAGTCTACGAGCAGTACTTC.

CDR3 in amino acids: CASSIGAEANTEAFF. The DNA of the CDR3 is TGTGCCAGTAGTATAGGGGCAGAAGCGAACACTGAAGCTTTCTTT. V is TRBV19 and J is TRBJ1-1; D is uncertain. The ends were cut back, 1 base at V and 1 base at J, with 10 bases in the middle. The CDR3 runs to 15 residues. Germline assignment: CDR1 LNHDA and CDR2 SQIVND (reference sequence).

The V and J genes are TRBV5-1 and TRBJ2-3; TRBD2 is a possible D gene (5 bases). Trimming left V 4 bases short and J 3 bases short, with 15 bases between. The germline CDR1 and CDR2 sequences are SGHRS and YFSETQ. The CDR3 has 15 amino acids. The CDR3 region has the DNA TGCGCCAGCAGCAGAAGCGGTGGGCGGACAGATACGCAGTATTTT. Translated, it gives CASSRSGGRTDTQYF.

The chain is built from TRBV10-2 and TRBJ1-5; a possible D gene is TRBD1 (5 bases). The length of the CDR3 is 12 residues. CDR1 is WSHSY and CDR2 is SAAADI in the germline V gene. The V end was cut by 5 bases, the J end by 7 bases, with 9 bases between. For the CDR3, the DNA is TGCGCCAGCAGTCTTAGGGGCCAGCCCCAGCATTTT. Translation gives CASSLRGQPQHF.

To note about this clone: One end of the junction varies from germline; a read error may be responsible. Other DNA sequences in the sample encode the same CDR3. J is TRBJ1-4 and V is TRBV5-6; 7 nucleotides agree with TRBD1. Germline-derived CDR1 and CDR2 are SGHDT and YYEEEE. This CDR3 is 16 amino acids long. CDR3 loop: CASSLARGLAHEKLFF. For the CDR3, the DNA is TGTGCCAGCAGCTTGGCCAGGGGGTTGGCTCATGAAAAGCTGTTTTTT.

The V gene is TRBV27, the J gene TRBJ2-7, with TRBD2 matching 8 bases. J lost 0 bases, V lost 0 bases, and 4 bases had no gene match. Germline assignment: CDR1 MNHEY and CDR2 SMNVEV (reference sequence). This CDR3 has 16 amino acids. CDR3: CASSLSSGVYSYEQYF. CDR3 nucleotide sequence: TGTGCCAGCAGTTTATCTAGCGGGGTATACTCCTACGAGCAGTACTTC.

This clone was seen a few times. The V and J genes are TRBV7-9 and TRBJ1-1; D is unresolved. Germline CDR1 is SEHNR and CDR2 is FQNEAQ (reference sequence). This CDR3 comprises 16 residues. The ends were cut back, 3 bases at V and 8 bases at J, with 22 bases in the middle. The CDR3 sequence is CASSFNGRAGLPEAFF. For the CDR3, the DNA is TGTGCCAGCAGCTTCAACGGGAGGGCAGGCCTTCCGGAAGCTTTCTTT.